These 6 T cell receptor beta chains were all obtained from the same sample, sequenced in a study of human T cells and chemical hapten exposure. Attachment of unique molecular identifiers to individual cDNA molecules was performed in the library. TCRdb re-called the reads with MiXCR, one entry per CDR3 protein. The sample lists 4,800 or so distinct CDR3 sequences, 50% to 65% occurring once. Treatment of the sample: therapeutic diphenylcyclopropenone sensitization with weekly scalp DPC. The sequenced sample was whole blood, obtained before DPC sensitization or 2, 6, or about 24 weeks after (not recorded which). These receptors all stem from an adult with alopecia areata. Some clones in this sample may be carry-over from other donors' samples. This table probably holds off-target reads from a library built for another chain.

With respect to this clonotype: One end of the junction varies from germline; a read error may be responsible. V is TRBV7-7 and J is TRBJ2-2; possible D gene TRBD2, 5 bases. CDR1 SSHAT and CDR2 FNYEAQ come from the germline V gene (reference sequence). This CDR3 spans 13 amino acids. The CDR3 DNA follows: TGTGCTAGCAGTAGCGACTACACCGGGGAGCTGTTTTTT. Amino acid sequence: CASSSDYTGELFF.

The rearrangement uses TRBV10-2 and TRBJ2-3; TRBD2 might be the D (6 bases). V shed 8 bases and J shed 2 bases, with 20 bases lying between them. This CDR3 has 16 amino acids. Per the germline V gene, CDR1 is WSHSY and CDR2 is SAAADI. CDR3 DNA: TGCGCCAGCCGCCCAAGAGGCGCGGGACCCACAGATACGCAGTATTTT. This translates into CASRPRGAGPTDTQYF.

The chain is built from TRBV7-2 and TRBJ2-7, with D possibly called TRBD1 or TRBD2 (5 bases each). V dropped 1 base and J dropped 3 bases, with 13 bases sitting between them. The CDR3 covers 15 residues. Looked up from germline, CDR1 is SGHTA and CDR2 is FQGNSA. This CDR3 is CASSLGGTGNYEQYF. In DNA, the CDR3 is TGTGCCAGCAGCTTAGGGGGGACGGGCAACTACGAGCAGTACTTC.

This clonotype was recorded a few times. The CDR3 reads CASSSLLTSEVGNEQFF. The CDR3 nucleotides are TGCGCCAGCAGCTCCCTGTTGACTAGTGAGGTCGGCAATGAGCAGTTCTTC. V is TRBV5-1 and J is TRBJ2-1; D is possibly TRBD2 (6 bases). The V gene lost 3 bases and the J gene lost 6 bases, with 22 bases spanning the gap. This CDR3 region has 17 residues. Germline CDR1 is SGHRS and CDR2 is YFSETQ.

The V call is TRBV14, the J call TRBJ2-3; the D is unclear. The V gene lost 1 base and the J gene lost 3 bases, with 5 bases spanning the gap. Germline V gene lookup returns CDR1 SGHDN and CDR2 FVKESK. This CDR3 has 13 residues. CDR3 region: CASSQGATDTQYF. The CDR3 DNA reads TGTGCCAGCAGCCAAGGGGCGACAGATACGCAGTATTTT.

The chain couples TRBV28 to TRBJ2-7; D possibly uses TRBD1 or TRBD2 (7 bases each). Germline-derived CDR1 and CDR2 are MDHEN and SYDVKM. The CDR3 is 12 residues long. Between the trimmed V and J ends, which lost 11 bases and 2 bases, there was a span of 13 bases. CDR3 in DNA: TGTGCCGGGGGGGACAGCCCCTACGAGCAGTACTTC. It codes for CAGGDSPYEQYF.